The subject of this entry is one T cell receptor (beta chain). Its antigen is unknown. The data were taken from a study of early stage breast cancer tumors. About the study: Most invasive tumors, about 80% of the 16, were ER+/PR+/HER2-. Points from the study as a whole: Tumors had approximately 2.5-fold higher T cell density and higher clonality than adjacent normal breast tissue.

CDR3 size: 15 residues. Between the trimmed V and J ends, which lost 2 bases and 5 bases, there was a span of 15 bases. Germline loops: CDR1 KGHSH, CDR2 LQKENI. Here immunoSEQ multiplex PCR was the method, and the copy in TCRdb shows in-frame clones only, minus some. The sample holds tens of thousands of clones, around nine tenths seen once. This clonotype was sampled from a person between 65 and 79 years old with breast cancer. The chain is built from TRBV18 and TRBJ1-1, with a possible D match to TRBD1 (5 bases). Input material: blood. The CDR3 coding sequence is TGTGCCAGCTCACCAAAGGCAGGCGGGGGAACTGAAGCTTTCTTT. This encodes CASSPKAGGGTEAFF.